The 4 T cell receptor beta chains given below trace back to one sample, sequenced in a study of OX40 agonist ivuxolimab in advanced cancers. Only in-frame clones appear in the TCRdb table, and some are missing; sequencing was by immunoSEQ multiplex PCR. The sample has 65,000 to 75,000 clones, roughly 90% seen once; the top ten hold roughly 1%. Sequenced material: CD4+ or CD8+ T cells sorted from blood, taken in a trial of the OX40 agonist ivuxolimab. The receptor source for this set is an adult with an advanced solid tumor such as melanoma, head and neck, liver or kidney cancer.

The genes are TRBV4-2 and TRBJ2-6; TRBD1 aligns across 8 bases. V trimming: 1 base; J trimming: 0 bases; junction bases outside the gene matches: 5. The germline CDR1 and CDR2 sequences are LGHNA and YNFKEQ. The length of the CDR3 is 18 residues. Written as DNA, the CDR3 is TGTGCCAGCAGCCAAGTGCGACAGGGGAGCTCTGGGGCCAACGTCCTGACTTTC. It codes for CASSQVRQGSSGANVLTF.

With regard to this clone: The same CDR3 can be traced to other DNA sequences in this sample. The J gene is TRBJ2-3, the V gene TRBV19; tentative D call: TRBD2 (7 bases). V lost 6 bases to trimming and J lost 4 bases, with 17 bases between them. CDR3 length: 15 residues. CDR1 and CDR2 from the germline V gene are LNHDA and SQIVND (reference sequence). The CDR3 region is CASRELGGAADTQYF. CDR3 coding DNA: TGTGCCAGTAGAGAACTTGGGGGGGCGGCAGATACGCAGTATTTT.

V is TRBV6-6 and J is TRBJ1-4, with TRBD1 matching over 8 bases. CDR1 and CDR2 (germline): MNHNY, SVGAGI (reference sequence). V trimming: 5 bases; J trimming: 5 bases; junction bases outside the gene matches: 7. The CDR3 loop spans 15 amino acids. The CDR3 loop reads CASSSPTGANEKLFF. In nucleotides, the CDR3 is TGTGCCAGCAGTAGCCCGACAGGGGCGAATGAAAAACTGTTTTTT.

V and J are TRBV30 and TRBJ1-6; weak D call: TRBD1 (5 bases). CDR3 length: 17 amino acids. In germline, CDR1 is GTSNPN, CDR2 SVGIG (reference sequence). Trimming removed 0 bases at V and 6 bases at J, with 18 bases between. CDR3 sequence: CAWSVRSTGRTNSPLHF. DNA of the CDR3: TGTGCCTGGAGTGTACGTAGTACGGGACGGACTAATTCACCCCTCCACTTT.